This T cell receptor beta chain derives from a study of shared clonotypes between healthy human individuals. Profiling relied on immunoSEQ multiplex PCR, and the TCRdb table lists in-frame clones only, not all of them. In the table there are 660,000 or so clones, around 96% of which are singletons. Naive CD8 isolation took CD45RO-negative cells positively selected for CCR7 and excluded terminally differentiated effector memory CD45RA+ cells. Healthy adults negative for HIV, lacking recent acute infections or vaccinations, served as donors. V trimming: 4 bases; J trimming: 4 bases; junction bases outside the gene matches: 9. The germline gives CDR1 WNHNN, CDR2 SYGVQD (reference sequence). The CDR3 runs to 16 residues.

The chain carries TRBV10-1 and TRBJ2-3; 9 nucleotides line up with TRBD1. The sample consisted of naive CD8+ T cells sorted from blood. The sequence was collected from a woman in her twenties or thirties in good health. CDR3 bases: TGCGCCAGCAGTGGTCTGGGACAGGGAAACGCAGATACGCAGTATTTT. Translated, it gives CASSGLGQGNADTQYF.